The 16 T cell receptor beta chains in this list originate from one sample, sequenced in a study of cytomegalovirus exposure and HLA in healthy donors. PCR employed 60 Vbeta and 13 Jbeta primers. Libraries were prepared by immunoSEQ multiplex PCR; TCRdb keeps only in-frame clonotypes and omits some of them. Found here are approximately 76,000 clones, roughly 73% of them singletons; the top ten hold about 16%. The sample taken for sequencing was PBMCs. Receptors were obtained from a middle-aged woman in good health and CMV-seropositive.

This clone occurred a few times. This chain connects TRBV7-8 to TRBJ1-5; D is ambiguous. V was clipped by 1 base and J by 6 bases, with 10 bases between them. The CDR3 has 14 residues. The V gene's germline CDR1 is SGHVS and CDR2 FQNEAQ. The CDR3: CASSLGLGSQPQHF. The DNA for the CDR3 is TGTGCCAGCAGCTTAGGACTAGGGTCTCAGCCCCAGCATTTT.

The rearrangement uses TRBV5-1 and TRBJ1-2, with unresolved D. The CDR3 contains 13 residues. V was trimmed by 0 bases and J by 4 bases, leaving 7 bases between them. CDR1 and CDR2 (germline): SGHRS, YFSETQ. The CDR3 is CASSLDSSYGYTF. The CDR3 DNA follows: TGCGCCAGCAGCTTGGACAGTAGCTATGGCTACACCTTC.

The rearrangement links TRBV6-5 to TRBJ2-7, with D possibly being TRBD2 (5 bases). Trimming pared 8 bases from V and 1 base from J, leaving 6 bases between. CDR1 and CDR2 from the germline V gene are MNHEY and SVGAGI. The CDR3 has 11 amino acids. The CDR3: CASRTSYEQYF. The CDR3 DNA follows: TGTGCCAGCCGGACTTCCTACGAGCAGTACTTC.

This clone was counted between two and nine times. V is TRBV7-9 and J is TRBJ2-3, with D maybe TRBD2 (5 bases). This CDR3 has 16 residues. Trimming shortened V by 5 bases and J by 1 base, and 16 bases separated the two germline ends. Germline V CDR1 and CDR2: SEHNR, FQNEAQ (reference sequence). The CDR3 loop is CASSPLAGWGTDTQYF. The CDR3 region has the DNA TGTGCCAGCAGCCCACTTGCGGGTTGGGGCACAGATACGCAGTATTTT.

This chain connects TRBV9 to TRBJ2-7; TRBD2 aligns across 12 bases. The trim removed 3 bases at V and 3 bases at J, leaving 10 bases unmatched. There are 17 residues in the CDR3. Germline-derived CDR1 and CDR2 are SGDLS and YYNGEE. The CDR3 DNA follows: TGTGCCAGCAGCGCCTCGGCTAGCGGGGGGGTGAACTACGAGCAGTACTTC. It is translated as CASSASASGGVNYEQYF.

The chain links TRBV5-6 to TRBJ1-3; tentative D call: TRBD1 (5 bases). The CDR3 spans 16 residues. Trimming took off 4 bases at V and 0 bases at J, with 14 bases between the two ends. Germline values: CDR1 SGHDT, CDR2 YYEEEE. The CDR3 region has the DNA TGTGCCAGCAGCCGGAAGACAGTTCGCTCTGGAAACACCATATATTTT. This sequence encodes CASSRKTVRSGNTIYF.

This sequence joins TRBV7-7 and TRBJ2-5, with 9 bases fitting TRBD1. J was trimmed by 1 base and V by 6 bases; bases with no gene match: 6. There are 15 residues in the CDR3. Germline V lookup: CDR1 SSHAT, CDR2 FNYEAQ (reference sequence). The CDR3: CASRRTGALQETQYF. CDR3 in DNA: TGTGCCAGCAGGCGGACAGGGGCTCTCCAAGAGACCCAGTACTTC.

The chain couples TRBV30 to TRBJ2-1; 9 bases agree with TRBD2. Germline V gene data show CDR1 as GTSNPN and CDR2 as SVGIG (reference sequence). The CDR3 extends over 13 amino acids. V trimming: 5 bases; J trimming: 9 bases; junction bases outside the gene matches: 8. The CDR3 coding sequence is TGTGCCTGGGGCGGGGGGGGCCTAAGTGAGCAGTTCTTC. As protein: CAWGGGGLSEQFF.

In this sample, this clone turned up a few times. The gene calls are TRBV15 and TRBJ1-2; no definite D call. CDR1 and CDR2 from the germline V gene are LNHNV and YYDKDF (reference sequence). The CDR3 loop spans 15 amino acids. The ends were cut back, 1 base at V and 4 bases at J, with 13 bases in the middle. The CDR3 is CATSRGRDQVYGYTF. DNA for the CDR3: TGTGCCACCAGCAGAGGCCGGGATCAGGTCTATGGCTACACCTTC.

In its sample, this clone was seen a few times. At one end the junction does not follow the germline gene, possibly because of a read error. The genes are TRBV5-5 and TRBJ2-1; D might be TRBD1 (6 bases). Per germline, CDR1 SGHKS and CDR2 YYEKEE (reference sequence). This CDR3 contains 13 residues. Here the CDR3 DNA reads TGTGCCAGCAGCTCCACCCAAACAGGGCCTTTTATCTTC. This encodes CASSSTQTGPFIF.

This clone was seen a few times. This chain uses TRBV21-1 with TRBJ2-7; the table's D call TRBD2 went unverified against the DNA. TRBV21-1 is termed a pseudogene. The CDR3 loop spans 11 amino acids. For the CDR3, the DNA is TGTGCCAGCAGCAGAGCGGGAGTCGGTCACTTC. It encodes CASSRAGVGHF.

The J gene is TRBJ2-5, the V gene TRBV18, with D possibly TRBD2 on 5 matching bases. V lost 5 bases to trimming and J lost 5 bases, with 15 bases between them. Per germline, CDR1 KGHSH and CDR2 LQKENI. The CDR3 has 14 amino acids. CDR3 residues: CASSGSLSIETQYF. CDR3 in DNA: TGTGCCAGCTCAGGGAGCCTTTCTATTGAGACCCAGTACTTC. The whole variable domain, filled in from reference TRBV18 and TRBJ2-5, reads NAGVMQNPRHLVRRRGQEARLRCSPMKGHSHVYWYRQLPEEGLKFMVYLQKENIIDESGMPKERFSAEFPKEGPSILRIQQVVRGDSAAYFCASSGSLSIETQYFGPGTRLLVL.

This clone was counted only a few times. Given the absence of the conserved phenylalanine or tryptophan at the CDR3 end, a read error is likely. V gene TRBV12-5 combines with J gene TRBJ2-4, with 10 nucleotides matching TRBD1. This CDR3 spans 17 amino acids. The germline V gene encodes CDR1 LGHNT and CDR2 FRNRAP. With 1 base clipped from V and 3 bases from J, the junction kept 6 bases outside the gene matches. CDR3 residues: CASGLDGQGVDKNIQYV. DNA for the CDR3: TGTGCTAGTGGTTTGGATGGACAGGGGGTAGACAAAAACATTCAGTACGTC.

The gene calls are TRBV11-2 and TRBJ2-7; TRBD1 matches 8 bases. Germline CDR1 is SGHAT and CDR2 is FQNNGV. The CDR3 length is 13 residues. J was trimmed by 3 bases and V by 5 bases; bases with no gene match: 3. CDR3 nucleotide sequence: TGTGCCAGCAGCACCGGGACAGGCTACGAGCAGTACTTC. Translated, it gives CASSTGTGYEQYF.

In this sample, this clone turned up a few times. J is TRBJ2-3 and V is TRBV25-1; 9 nucleotides line up with TRBD2. The CDR3 is 17 residues long. Germline V gene data show CDR1 as MGHDK and CDR2 as SYGVNS. V lost 7 bases, J lost 6 bases, and 17 bases stayed unmatched. The CDR3 region is CASIGLGGRGGLDTQYF. CDR3 DNA: TGTGCCAGCATCGGCCTGGGCGGGAGGGGCGGACTCGATACGCAGTATTTT.

In this sample, this clone turned up a few times. The chain has TRBV6-5 and TRBJ2-7; D ambiguous. Per germline, CDR1 MNHEY and CDR2 SVGAGI. The CDR3 sequence is 13 residues long. V shed 0 bases and J shed 5 bases, with 8 bases lying between them. For the CDR3, the DNA is TGTGCCAGCAGTTACTCGGAGAACCACGAGCAGTACGTC. The encoded protein is CASSYSENHEQYV.